This T cell receptor (beta chain) was captured in a study of Ad26.COV2.S vaccination and SARS-CoV-2 variants. Study at large: Administration of Ad26.COV2.S was intramuscular, either once or twice 56 days apart. Study-level findings and limits: It was found that vaccine and placebo recipients had similar non-spike TCR breadth.

This sample's treatment: 15 to 20 received Ad26.COV2.S at low or high dose, single or two shots; 5 received placebo; per-sample allocation not given. On day 63 after the first injection, vaccine and placebo recipients gave samples. Spike of the Wuhan-strain SARS-CoV-2 was expressed by an Ad26 vector, which formed the vaccine. The method was immunoSEQ multiplex PCR; TCRdb's version includes in-frame clones alone and lacks a portion of them. The sample lists some 290,000 clones, around 84% seen once, with around 1.9% in the top ten. The table lists this clone with a few counts. No antigen is known for it. Material: peripheral blood, obtained in a trial of Ad26.COV2.S vaccine versus placebo. This clonotype was sampled from a person between 18 and 60 years old who received the Ad26.COV2.S COVID-19 vaccine or a placebo.

CDR3 amino acids: CASSETGAGRDEQFF. The CDR3 nucleotides read TGTGCCAGCAGTGAGACCGGGGCAGGGAGGGATGAGCAGTTCTTC. This rearrangement joins TRBV9 to TRBJ2-1, with 7 bases identical to TRBD2. CDR1 is SGDLS, CDR2 YYNGEE, per germline. The CDR3 has 15 amino acids. V lost 5 bases, J lost 8 bases, and 13 bases stayed unmatched.